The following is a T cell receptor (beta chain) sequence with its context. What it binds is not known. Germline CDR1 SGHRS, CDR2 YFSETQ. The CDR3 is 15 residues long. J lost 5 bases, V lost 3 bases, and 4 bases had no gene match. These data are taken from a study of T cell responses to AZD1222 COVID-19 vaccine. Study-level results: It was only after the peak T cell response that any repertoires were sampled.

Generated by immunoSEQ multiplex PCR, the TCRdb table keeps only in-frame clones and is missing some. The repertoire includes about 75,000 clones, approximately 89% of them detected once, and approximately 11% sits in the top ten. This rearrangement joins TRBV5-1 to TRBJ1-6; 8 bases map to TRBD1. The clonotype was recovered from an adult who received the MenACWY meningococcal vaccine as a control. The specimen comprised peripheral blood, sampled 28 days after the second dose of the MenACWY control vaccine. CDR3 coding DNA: TGCGCCAGCAGCTCAACGACAGGGGATAATTCACCCCTCCACTTT. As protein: CASSSTTGDNSPLHF.